This TCR beta chain appears in the sequencing data of a study of blood T cell repertoires in COVID-19 (dated by TCRdb to about 2020). As for the study more broadly: Samples from collaborators originated in the United States, Italy and Spain and spanned both the acute and convalescent phases of COVID-19. The material from the prospective study consisted of cDNA or gDNA derived from T cells, B-cell-depleted T cells, or PBMCs. The dataset comprised deeply sampled blood TCRbeta repertoires from subjects exposed to, actively infected with, or recovered from COVID-19. A freely available public database, intended as a resource for researchers studying the immune response to SARS-CoV-2, is where the repertoires were released. The samples were drawn from two sources: the first 160 participants of the ongoing ImmuneRACE study, and 950 to 1,500 subjects contributed by 6 global collaborators. A de-identified subject ID, COVID-19 status, age in years and sex were almost always included in the sample metadata. Where HLA class I and class II types were available, the types were taken from metadata supplied by the sample provider, not from assay-based typing.

TCRbeta CDR3 regions were amplified from genomic DNA using the immunoSEQ Assay, a bias-controlled multiplex PCR. In the authors' own workflow: Within the assay, amplification of reference gene primers was used to estimate how many nucleated cells each sample contained. Sequence reads were collapsed and filtered to measure the absolute abundance of every unique TCRbeta CDR3 rearrangement. For each sample, productive Simpson clonality was calculated as the square root of Simpson's diversity index over productive rearrangements. TCRdb limited this immuneACCESS table to in-frame rearrangements with V and J called. A share of clones is missing; checked studies link under half to unresolved V genes, and the rest is unexplained. Clone size and V and J calls were adopted from that table, with D and trimming inferred from the DNA. The sample includes 130,000 to 150,000 clones, with 70% to 85% observed a single time. The ten largest clones take up 8% to 10% of the sample.

Each collaborating institution followed its own protocols to collect whole blood in K2EDTA tubes. For TCRbeta analysis, collaborators shipped samples in one of three forms: frozen whole blood, isolated PBMCs, or DNA extracted from either of those sample types. Findings and caveats that apply to the study as a whole: How much clinical and demographic metadata was included differed by source and by participant, and the metadata was provided uncurated.

The cysteine opens and the phenylalanine closes a CDR3 of 14 amino acids. Only CDR3 DNA is held: 42 bases, read in frame from base 1. The germline V gene supplies CDR1 SGHRS and CDR2 YFSETQ. V drops 0 bases and J drops 3 bases, leaving 9 bases in between. In regard to this clone: Its antigen is not yet known. Base quality data are lacking; no much larger clone is found one base away.

Input material: peripheral blood. The V and J genes are TRBV5-1 and TRBJ1-1, with the D segment identity uncertain. This TCR came from a woman older than 75 in a cohort sampled during active or convalescent COVID-19. The nucleotide sequence is given as TGCGCCAGCAGCTTGGGGCAGAGGGACACTGAAGCTTTCTTT. This gives the protein CASSLGQRDTEAFF. Beyond the CDR3, the reference TRBV5-1 and TRBJ1-1 genes provide the residues; the full variable domain reads: KAGVTQTPRYLIKTRGQQVTLSCSPISGHRSVSWYQQTPGQGLQFLFEYFSETQRNKGNFPGRFSGRQFSNSRSEMNVSTLELGDSALYLCASSLGQRDTEAFFGQGTRLTVV.